This is a list of T cell receptor beta chains from one sample in a study of T cell responses to AZD1222 COVID-19 vaccine. Assay: immunoSEQ multiplex PCR; the TCRdb copy retains only in-frame clones and omits some. The repertoire includes 100,000 to 120,000 clones, about 90% of them detected once, and about 8.3% sits in the top ten. Here the sequenced sample was peripheral blood, taken on day 0 of AZD1222 vaccination. Receptors were obtained from an adult in good health. Both conserved end residues are part of each CDR3. The order of the fields is J gene, V gene, CDR3 protein.

TRBJ1-1,TRBV5-1,CASSLAGGQKNTEAFF
TRBJ2-3,TRBV2,CASKSSGGRDTQYF
TRBJ2-3,TRBV6-5,CASRLDYITDTQYF
TRBJ2-1,TRBV12-5,CASAVTSEYNEQFF
TRBJ2-7,TRBV18,CASSGGSSYEQYF
TRBJ2-7,TRBV3-1/TRBV3-2,CASSRTGYEQYF
TRBJ1-4,TRBV5-1,CASSNSGTGGYASEKLFF
TRBJ2-1,TRBV2,CASSARLAGGHYNEQFF
TRBJ1-4,TRBV12-3/TRBV12-4,CASSPDSFEKLFF
TRBJ2-1,TRBV4-1,CASSQVRYSYNEQFF
TRBJ1-5,TRBV19,CASSFRTGGRLNQPQHF
TRBJ1-1,TRBV10-2,CASSETYTEAFF
TRBJ2-4,TRBV28,CASSSLPFQYF
TRBJ2-7,TRBV19,CASSIGTGDYEQYF
TRBJ2-2,TRBV28,CASSSGGNTGELFF
TRBJ2-5,TRBV10-3,CAISLGHQETQYF
TRBJ2-3,TRBV6-7,CANSHTKGIGLTGTQYF
TRBJ1-1,TRBV2,CASIPRGGGKNTEAFF
TRBJ1-2,TRBV7-6,CASSLGGKGAYGYTF
TRBJ2-1,TRBV14,CASSQVPDFSYNEQFF
TRBJ1-2,TRBV12-3/TRBV12-4,CASRLLDNYGYTF
TRBJ1-4,TRBV29-1,CSVVGGTNEKLFF
TRBJ2-7,TRBV6-5,CASSHGTIGEQYF
TRBJ1-1,TRBV18,CASSPWDRRLEAFF
TRBJ2-2,TRBV30,CAWSRWTGNTGELFF
TRBJ2-7,TRBV18,CASSPAARASYEQYF
TRBJ2-1,TRBV19,CASSPTGTSGSYNEQFF
TRBJ2-5,TRBV19,CASQDTLGETQYF
TRBJ1-1,TRBV15,CATSRSPDRDTEAFF
TRBJ2-1,TRBV9,CASSGPGLAFPEQFF
TRBJ2-1,TRBV6-5,CATLAGGYYNEQFF